This T cell receptor beta chain was documented in a study of TIL therapy for anti-PD-1-resistant metastatic lung cancer. Broader study findings: The cohort had more treatment-naive, never-smoker and oncogene-addicted patients than typical.

For this clone: Antigen unknown.

Time point of the sample: pre-treatment sample, taken before nivolumab and TIL therapy. The tumor samples were excised metastases, mostly pleural nodules or supraclavicular lymph nodes. Tumor harvest preceded PD-1/PD-L1 blockade, followed by nivolumab treatment. Deletions cut 3 bases from V and 8 bases from J, with 28 bases between. CDR3 length: 19 residues. Per the germline V gene, CDR1 is MDHEN and CDR2 is SYDVKM. This was the immunoSEQ v3 assay. The protocol was immunoSEQ multiplex PCR, while the TCRdb copy is restricted to in-frame clones and leaves out a portion. The data contain about 6,100 clones, around 60% of them seen just once; the ten biggest clones take up more than 5.5%.

The chain uses TRBV28 and TRBJ1-4; perhaps TRBD1 as D (6 bases). The sample was tumor tissue, taken at baseline. The source is a person aged 25 to 85 with non-small cell lung cancer. CDR3 nucleotide sequence: TGTGCCAGCAGTTTCATATATACCCTCCGCGGAAGGGGGGCGGAAAAACTGTTTTTT. Translating it yields CASSFIYTLRGRGAEKLFF.